The T cell receptor beta chain described here comes from a study of technical replicates of blood from four donors. TCRdb's copy holds only in-frame clones and misses some; the assay was immunoSEQ multiplex PCR. The table records 17,000 or so clones, roughly nine tenths of them present only once. Germline V gene sequence: CDR1 WNHNN, CDR2 SYGVQD (reference sequence). J was trimmed by 2 bases and V by 5 bases; bases with no gene match: 6. The CDR3 is 15 residues long. This receptor was taken from a human donor in good health. The V and J genes are TRBV10-1 and TRBJ2-1; 7 bases align to TRBD2. The sample comprised PBMCs. For the CDR3, the DNA is TGCGCCAGCAGTAGATCTAGCGGAGCCTACAATGAGCAGTTCTTC. Its protein product is CASSRSSGAYNEQFF.